This passage covers 10 T cell receptor beta chains from one sample sequenced in a study of blood T cell repertoires in COVID-19. Sequencing was performed with immunoSEQ multiplex PCR; in TCRdb, only in-frame clones are kept and a portion is missing. The table shows about 160,000 clones, with approximately 80% occurring only once. The sample comprised peripheral blood. The origin of the receptors is a woman of 80 years or more with active or convalescent COVID-19.

The chain recombines TRBV5-4 with TRBJ2-5; TRBD2 aligns across 8 bases. Germline assignment: CDR1 SGHNT and CDR2 YYREEE (reference sequence). The CDR3 is 15 amino acids. V lost 5 bases, J lost 3 bases, and 9 bases stayed unmatched. The CDR3 region is CASRPGGAREETQYF. The CDR3 region has the DNA TGTGCCAGCAGACCCGGGGGGGCGAGGGAAGAGACCCAGTACTTC.

The chain links TRBV7-2 to TRBJ1-5; D ambiguous. The CDR3 has 14 amino acids. V dropped 1 base and J dropped 1 base, with 5 bases sitting between them. Germline V CDR1 and CDR2: SGHTA, FQGNSA. The CDR3 region has the DNA TGTGCCAGCAGCTTAGACACCAGCAATCAGCCCCAGCATTTT. Translating gives CASSLDTSNQPQHF.

The chain carries TRBV6-2 or TRBV6-3 and TRBJ2-2; D is undetermined. Deletions cut 2 bases from V and 9 bases from J, with 7 bases between. The CDR3 is 12 amino acids. CDR1 and CDR2 (germline): MNHEY, SVGEGT. CDR3 in amino acids: CASSYLSRELFF. DNA of the CDR3: TGTGCCAGCAGTTACCTCTCTCGGGAGCTGTTTTTT.

The chain couples TRBV6-2 or TRBV6-3 to TRBJ1-5; perhaps TRBD1 as D (5 bases). Trimming removed 4 bases from V and 4 bases from J, with 14 bases in between. Germline lookup yields CDR1 MNHEY and CDR2 SVGEGT. This CDR3 contains 15 residues. The CDR3 DNA follows: TGTGCCAGCAGTTCGCCCTCAGGGCAGAATCAGCCCCAGCATTTT. Translated: CASSSPSGQNQPQHF.

V and J are TRBV5-4 and TRBJ2-7; TRBD2 is a possible D gene (5 bases). Trimming removed 4 bases at V and 0 bases at J, with 17 bases between. This CDR3 comprises 16 residues. Looked up from germline, CDR1 is SGHNT and CDR2 is YYREEE (reference sequence). The CDR3 DNA is TGTGCCAGCAGCCCTTCGATGGGAGTCGGCTCCTACGAGCAGTACTTC. Residues: CASSPSMGVGSYEQYF.

The chain recombines TRBV7-2 with TRBJ2-1; 9 nucleotides align to TRBD2. In germline, CDR1 is SGHTA, CDR2 FQGNSA. V lost 3 bases to trimming and J lost 4 bases; unmatched junction nucleotides: 4. The CDR3 length is 15 residues. As DNA, the CDR3 is TGTGCCAGCAGCTTGAGAGCGGGGGGATACAATGAGCAGTTCTTC. Amino acid sequence: CASSLRAGGYNEQFF.

The genes are TRBV29-1 and TRBJ1-2, with 7 nucleotides matching TRBD1. CDR1 is SQVTM, CDR2 ANQGSEA, per germline. Trimming took 6 bases from V and 0 from J; bases not matched to a gene: 10. The CDR3 loop spans 15 amino acids. The CDR3 region has the DNA TGCAGCGTGGCTGACAGGGAAAAAGCTAACTATGGCTACACCTTC. Its protein product is CSVADREKANYGYTF.

The chain is built from TRBV28 and TRBJ1-1, with D possibly matching TRBD1 (6 bases). Germline CDR1 reads MDHEN; CDR2 reads SYDVKM. The V and J ends lost 6 bases and 8 bases respectively, with 13 bases between them. The CDR3 runs 12 residues. The CDR3 nucleotides read TGTGCCAGCAGCCCTATTGGGACAGAAGCTTTCTTT. This codes for CASSPIGTEAFF.

This rearrangement joins TRBV7-2 to TRBJ2-7, with 8 bases lining up with TRBD2. Germline-derived CDR1 and CDR2 are SGHTA and FQGNSA. The ends lost 1 base at V and 3 bases at J; junction bases unmatched: 8. The CDR3 contains 16 residues. The CDR3 sequence: CASSLVRAGEFYEQYF. The CDR3 region has the DNA TGTGCCAGCAGCTTAGTTCGAGCGGGGGAGTTCTACGAGCAGTACTTC.

The rearrangement links TRBV4-1 to TRBJ2-3; 9 positions agree with TRBD2. CDR3 length: 15 amino acids. J gave up 1 base and V 6 bases, and 5 bases lay outside the gene matches. Per germline, CDR1 MGHRA and CDR2 YSYEKL. DNA for the CDR3: TGCGCCAGCAGGGCGGGGGGGCGTGGCACAGATACGCAGTATTTT. Residues: CASRAGGRGTDTQYF.